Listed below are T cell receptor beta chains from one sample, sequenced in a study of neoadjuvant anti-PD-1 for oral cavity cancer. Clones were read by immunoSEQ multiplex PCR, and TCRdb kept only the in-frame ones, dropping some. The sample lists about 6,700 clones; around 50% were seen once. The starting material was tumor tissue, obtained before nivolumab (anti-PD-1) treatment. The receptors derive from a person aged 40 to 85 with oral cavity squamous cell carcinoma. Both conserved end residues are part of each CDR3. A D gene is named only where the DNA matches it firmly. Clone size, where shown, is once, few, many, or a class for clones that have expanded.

DNA: TGTGCCAGCAGCTGGACAGGGGATGGCTACACCTTC
CDR3: CASSWTGDGYTF
J: TRBJ1-2
size: NA
length: 12
D: TRBD1
V: TRBV9

DNA: TGTGCCAGCAGCTCCCAAGACACCGGGGAGCTGTTTTTT
CDR3: CASSSQDTGELFF
J: TRBJ2-2
size: NA
length: 13
D: NA
V: TRBV7-3

DNA: TGTGCCATCAGTACTGTTCAGGGGTGGGGGAACACCGGGGAGCTGTTTTTT
CDR3: CAISTVQGWGNTGELFF
J: TRBJ2-2
size: once
length: 17
D: NA
V: TRBV10-3

DNA: TGTGCCAGCAGTTTTGGCACCTTCCACTTT
CDR3: CASSFGTFHF
J: TRBJ1-6
size: NA
length: 10
D: NA
V: TRBV28

DNA: TGTGCCAGCAGCTTTCCTAAGACAGGGGGCTTTACTGAAGCTTTCTTT
CDR3: CASSFPKTGGFTEAFF
J: TRBJ1-1
size: NA
length: 16
D: TRBD1
V: TRBV7-6

DNA: TGTGCCAGCAGCTTGGGAGCGGGGGGGCCCTGGAATGAGCAGTTCTTC
CDR3: CASSLGAGGPWNEQFF
J: TRBJ2-1
size: NA
length: 16
D: TRBD2
V: TRBV5-8

DNA: TGTGCCAGTAGTGCCGGGACCCCTGGAACTGAAGCTTTCTTT
CDR3: CASSAGTPGTEAFF
J: TRBJ1-1
size: medium-sized
length: 14
D: NA
V: TRBV19

DNA: TGTGCCAGCAGCTTGGAGAGCTCCTATAATTCACCCCTCCACTTT
CDR3: CASSLESSYNSPLHF
J: TRBJ1-6
size: NA
length: 15
D: NA
V: TRBV5-5

DNA: TGTGCCAGCAGCTTGCGTCAGGGGGTTCCTAAGCAGTACTTC
CDR3: CASSLRQGVPKQYF
J: TRBJ2-7
size: NA
length: 14
D: TRBD1
V: TRBV5-4

DNA: TGCGCCAGCAGCCTCAGCCACTCGGGGGCCAACGTCCTGACTTTC
CDR3: CASSLSHSGANVLTF
J: TRBJ2-6
size: NA
length: 15
D: NA
V: TRBV4-3

DNA: TGTGCCAGCAGCTTCCCGGGGTATGGCTATGGCTACACCTTC
CDR3: CASSFPGYGYGYTF
J: TRBJ1-2
size: NA
length: 14
D: NA
V: TRBV11-2

DNA: TGTGCCAGTAGCCCCGAAGGGTTTGGGTACAATGAGCAGTTCTTC
CDR3: CASSPEGFGYNEQFF
J: TRBJ2-1
size: NA
length: 15
D: NA
V: TRBV19

DNA: TGTGCCAGTAGCCCTATTGACCTAGCGGGGACCGATACGCAGTATTTT
CDR3: CASSPIDLAGTDTQYF
J: TRBJ2-3
size: NA
length: 16
D: TRBD2
V: TRBV19

DNA: TGTGCCAGCAGCCTGGACAGGAGCTCCTATAATTCACCCCTCCACTTT
CDR3: CASSLDRSSYNSPLHF
J: TRBJ1-6
size: few
length: 16
D: TRBD1
V: TRBV7-9

DNA: TGCAGCGTTGGCGAGGGAGCCGGCGAGCAGTACTTC
CDR3: CSVGEGAGEQYF
J: TRBJ2-7
size: medium-sized
length: 12
D: NA
V: TRBV29-1

DNA: TGTGCCAGCACACAGGCTAGGGACTATGGCTACACCTTC
CDR3: CASTQARDYGYTF
J: TRBJ1-2
size: NA
length: 13
D: NA
V: TRBV6-6

DNA: TGTGCCAGCAGCTTTTCCCGGGACAGAGCCTACGAGCAGTACTTC
CDR3: CASSFSRDRAYEQYF
J: TRBJ2-7
size: NA
length: 15
D: TRBD1
V: TRBV7-9

DNA: TGTGCCAGCAGTCGACAGGGGGCTTTATACGAGCAGTACTTC
CDR3: CASSRQGALYEQYF
J: TRBJ2-7
size: large
length: 14
D: TRBD1
V: TRBV2

DNA: TGTGCCAGTAGTACGGGGACAGGGTCTAGCAATCAGCCCCAGCATTTT
CDR3: CASSTGTGSSNQPQHF
J: TRBJ1-5
size: NA
length: 16
D: TRBD1
V: TRBV19

DNA: TGTGCCAGTAGTAACAAGGTGGGCTACGAGCAGTACTTC
CDR3: CASSNKVGYEQYF
J: TRBJ2-7
size: NA
length: 13
D: NA
V: TRBV19

DNA: TGCGCCAGCAGCTGGGGGGGCGCAGCCCAAGAGACCCAGTACTTC
CDR3: CASSWGGAAQETQYF
J: TRBJ2-5
size: NA
length: 15
D: NA
V: TRBV5-1

DNA: TGTGCCACCAGCAGAGATGTCCTGGGACAGGGGATTACCTACGAGCAGTACTTC
CDR3: CATSRDVLGQGITYEQYF
J: TRBJ2-7
size: NA
length: 18
D: TRBD1
V: TRBV15

DNA: TGCGCCAGCAGTGAGGGCAGGGGTGAAAAACTGTTTTTT
CDR3: CASSEGRGEKLFF
J: TRBJ1-4
size: few
length: 13
D: NA
V: TRBV5-1

DNA: TGCGCCAGCAGTCCCAATTGGGACTACGAGCAGTACTTC
CDR3: CASSPNWDYEQYF
J: TRBJ2-7
size: medium-sized
length: 13
D: NA
V: TRBV10-2

DNA: TGTGCCAGCAGCTTAAGCACGGGATCTGGAAACACCATATATTTT
CDR3: CASSLSTGSGNTIYF
J: TRBJ1-3
size: NA
length: 15
D: NA
V: TRBV7-2

DNA: TGCGCCAGCAGTCCGACGGGGGGCTCCCTCACAGATACGCAGTATTTT
CDR3: CASSPTGGSLTDTQYF
J: TRBJ2-3
size: NA
length: 16
D: NA
V: TRBV5-1

DNA: TGCAGTGCGCGAAGGGGGTACGAGCAGTACTTC
CDR3: CSARRGYEQYF
J: TRBJ2-7
size: NA
length: 11
D: NA
V: TRBV20-1

DNA: TGTGCCATCAGTGAGTCACAGGGGGTCTCCTACGAGCAGTACTTC
CDR3: CAISESQGVSYEQYF
J: TRBJ2-7
size: NA
length: 15
D: TRBD1
V: TRBV10-3

DNA: TGTGCCAGCAGTCCAGGGACTTCTAATCAGCCCCAGCATTTT
CDR3: CASSPGTSNQPQHF
J: TRBJ1-5
size: NA
length: 14
D: NA
V: TRBV2

DNA: TGTGCCAGCAGTTCCTTAGGACGGGGCTACGAGCAGTACTTC
CDR3: CASSSLGRGYEQYF
J: TRBJ2-7
size: NA
length: 14
D: NA
V: TRBV6-1

DNA: TGTGCCAGCAGACTACATGCAACTAATGAAAAACTGTTTTTT
CDR3: CASRLHATNEKLFF
J: TRBJ1-4
size: few
length: 14
D: NA
V: TRBV27

DNA: TGTGCTAGTGGTTTGGCATATACAGGGGGGACTGAAGCTTTCTTT
CDR3: CASGLAYTGGTEAFF
J: TRBJ1-1
size: NA
length: 15
D: TRBD1
V: TRBV12-5

DNA: TGTGCCAGCAGCGTACGGACAGGGGGAACCCTCTCTGGGGCCAACGTCCTGACTTTC
CDR3: CASSVRTGGTLSGANVLTF
J: TRBJ2-6
size: NA
length: 19
D: TRBD1
V: TRBV9

DNA: TGTGCCAGCACCTCAGGGTCTGCCTATGGCTACACCTTC
CDR3: CASTSGSAYGYTF
J: TRBJ1-2
size: few
length: 13
D: NA
V: TRBV27

DNA: TGTGCCAGCAGCAAATCTCGAGGGGGCATGGTAGGTAGCACTGAAGCTTTCTTT
CDR3: CASSKSRGGMVGSTEAFF
J: TRBJ1-1
size: NA
length: 18
D: NA
V: TRBV21-1

DNA: TGTGCCAGCCGTATACAGAGTCTCAGCGGGGAGCTGTTTTTT
CDR3: CASRIQSLSGELFF
J: TRBJ2-2
size: NA
length: 14
D: NA
V: TRBV6-1

DNA: TGTGCCAGCAGCCCGGGCATGACAGCTTCAAGCACAGATACGCAGTATTTT
CDR3: CASSPGMTASSTDTQYF
J: TRBJ2-3
size: NA
length: 17
D: NA
V: TRBV7-9

DNA: TGTGCCAGTAGTATAGATCGGGGTTCAGTGAGCTCCTACAATGAGCAGTTCTTC
CDR3: CASSIDRGSVSSYNEQFF
J: TRBJ2-1
size: NA
length: 18
D: NA
V: TRBV19

DNA: TGTGCCAGCTCACCGGCGACAGGGGGCTACGAGCAGTACTTC
CDR3: CASSPATGGYEQYF
J: TRBJ2-7
size: NA
length: 14
D: TRBD1
V: TRBV18

DNA: TGTGCCAGTAGTATGCTGGGGGCGCGGGTAAACTATGGCTACACCTTC
CDR3: CASSMLGARVNYGYTF
J: TRBJ1-2
size: NA
length: 16
D: NA
V: TRBV19

DNA: TGTGCCAGCAGCTTGGACCCCAGGGGATTGAACACTGAAGCTTTCTTT
CDR3: CASSLDPRGLNTEAFF
J: TRBJ1-1
size: few
length: 16
D: NA
V: TRBV5-4

DNA: TGCGCCAGCAGCCAAGATCCCAGGGGGCTTGGAAACACCATATATTTT
CDR3: CASSQDPRGLGNTIYF
J: TRBJ1-3
size: NA
length: 16
D: TRBD1
V: TRBV4-3

DNA: TGTGCCAGCAGCGTAGACGGTTATCTTTCCTACAATGAGCAGTTCTTC
CDR3: CASSVDGYLSYNEQFF
J: TRBJ2-1
size: NA
length: 16
D: NA
V: TRBV9

DNA: TGTGCCAGCAGCTTCGGAACCCAGGTGGCGGGTGGCTACACCTTC
CDR3: CASSFGTQVAGGYTF
J: TRBJ1-2
size: medium-sized
length: 15
D: NA
V: TRBV11-2

DNA: TGTGCCAGCAGCCGTGGGGGAGACAAAAACATTCAGTACTTC
CDR3: CASSRGGDKNIQYF
J: TRBJ2-4
size: NA
length: 14
D: NA
V: TRBV7-9

DNA: TGTGCCAGCAGCTTAGCGGGGGGCCCCTACAATGAGCAGTTCTTC
CDR3: CASSLAGGPYNEQFF
J: TRBJ2-1
size: NA
length: 15
D: NA
V: TRBV7-4

DNA: TGCGCCAGCAGCCACCGGACAGGGATGAACGAGCAGTACTTC
CDR3: CASSHRTGMNEQYF
J: TRBJ2-7
size: NA
length: 14
D: TRBD1
V: TRBV5-5

DNA: TGTGCCAGCAGGAGGGTTAGGATCACTGAAGCTTTCTTT
CDR3: CASRRVRITEAFF
J: TRBJ1-1
size: few
length: 13
D: NA
V: TRBV2

DNA: TGCACCAGCAGCCCCTCCCCCTATCACACTGAAGCTTTCTTT
CDR3: CTSSPSPYHTEAFF
J: TRBJ1-1
size: NA
length: 14
D: NA
V: TRBV1

DNA: TGTGCCAGCAGGGGCTTGGGGGGGCTCTACTACGAGCAGTACTTC
CDR3: CASRGLGGLYYEQYF
J: TRBJ2-7
size: few
length: 15
D: NA
V: TRBV27

DNA: TGTGCCAGCAGGACAGGAACCTACGAGCAGTACTTC
CDR3: CASRTGTYEQYF
J: TRBJ2-7
size: NA
length: 12
D: NA
V: TRBV6-6

DNA: TGTGCCAGCAGTGATTTCAGGGGGCCAGGAGGGACCCAGTACTTC
CDR3: CASSDFRGPGGTQYF
J: TRBJ2-5
size: medium-sized
length: 15
D: TRBD1
V: TRBV2

DNA: TGTGCCAGCAGCTCGCGGACAGGGTGGACCGGGGAGCTGTTTTTT
CDR3: CASSSRTGWTGELFF
J: TRBJ2-2
size: NA
length: 15
D: TRBD1
V: TRBV7-7

DNA: TGTGCCAGCAGCGCGGTACAGGGGGCGCGGGACTATGGCTACACCTTC
CDR3: CASSAVQGARDYGYTF
J: TRBJ1-2
size: NA
length: 16
D: TRBD1
V: TRBV7-8

DNA: TGTGCCAGCAGTGGACTAGCGGGTAGCACAGATACGCAGTATTTT
CDR3: CASSGLAGSTDTQYF
J: TRBJ2-3
size: NA
length: 15
D: TRBD2
V: TRBV2

DNA: TGTGCCAGCAGTCCCATGAACACTGAAGCTTTCTTT
CDR3: CASSPMNTEAFF
J: TRBJ1-1
size: NA
length: 12
D: NA
V: TRBV28

DNA: TGTGCCAGCGGTGACACCGTCTATGGCTACACCTTC
CDR3: CASGDTVYGYTF
J: TRBJ1-2
size: few
length: 12
D: NA
V: TRBV28

DNA: TGTGCCAGCAGGCAGGGACAGCCGAAATTCTTT
CDR3: CASRQGQPKFF
J: TRBJ1-1
size: NA
length: 11
D: TRBD1
V: TRBV6-4